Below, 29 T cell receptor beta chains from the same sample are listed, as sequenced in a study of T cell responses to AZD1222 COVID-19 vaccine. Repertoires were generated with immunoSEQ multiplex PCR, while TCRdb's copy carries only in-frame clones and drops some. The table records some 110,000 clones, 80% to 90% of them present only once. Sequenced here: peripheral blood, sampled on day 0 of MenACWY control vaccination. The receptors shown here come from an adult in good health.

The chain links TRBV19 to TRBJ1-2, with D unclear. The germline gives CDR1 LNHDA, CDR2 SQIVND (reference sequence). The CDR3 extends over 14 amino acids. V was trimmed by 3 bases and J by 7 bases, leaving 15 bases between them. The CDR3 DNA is TGTGCCAGTAGTATCCCGGAACAAATACGTGGCTACACCTTC. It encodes CASSIPEQIRGYTF.

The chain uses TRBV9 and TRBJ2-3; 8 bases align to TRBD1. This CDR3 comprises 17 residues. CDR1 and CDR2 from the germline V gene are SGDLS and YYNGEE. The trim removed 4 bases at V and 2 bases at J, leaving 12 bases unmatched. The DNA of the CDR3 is TGTGCCAGCAGCTTCGCCCCTGGCAGGGGGCCCACAGATACGCAGTATTTT. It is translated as CASSFAPGRGPTDTQYF.

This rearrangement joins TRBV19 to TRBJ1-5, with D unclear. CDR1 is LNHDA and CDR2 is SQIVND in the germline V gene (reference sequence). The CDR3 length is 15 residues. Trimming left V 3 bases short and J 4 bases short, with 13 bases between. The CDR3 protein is CASSIFPGPNQPQHF. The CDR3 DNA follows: TGTGCCAGTAGTATCTTTCCAGGACCAAATCAGCCCCAGCATTTT.

The CDR3 region is CASRLGPKAFF. In DNA form, the CDR3 reads TGTGCAAGTCGCTTAGGTCCGAAAGCTTTCTTT. The chain combines TRBV12-2 with TRBJ1-1. TRBV12-2 is a recognized pseudogene. The CDR3 totals 11 residues.

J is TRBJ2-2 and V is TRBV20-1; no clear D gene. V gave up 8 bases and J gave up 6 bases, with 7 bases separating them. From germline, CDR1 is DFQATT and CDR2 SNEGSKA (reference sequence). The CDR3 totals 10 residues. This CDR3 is CSRPAGELFF. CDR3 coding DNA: TGCAGTAGACCCGCCGGGGAGCTGTTTTTT.

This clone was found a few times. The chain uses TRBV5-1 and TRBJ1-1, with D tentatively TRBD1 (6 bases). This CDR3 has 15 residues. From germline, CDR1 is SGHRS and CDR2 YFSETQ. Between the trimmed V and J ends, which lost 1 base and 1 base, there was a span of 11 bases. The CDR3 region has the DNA TGCGCCAGCAGCTTGATTGTAGGGGGGAACACTGAAGCTTTCTTT. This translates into CASSLIVGGNTEAFF.

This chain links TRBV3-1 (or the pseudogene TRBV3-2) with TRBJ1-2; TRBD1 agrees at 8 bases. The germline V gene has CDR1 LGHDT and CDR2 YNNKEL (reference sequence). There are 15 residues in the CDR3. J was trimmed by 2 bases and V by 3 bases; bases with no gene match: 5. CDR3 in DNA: TGTGCCAGCAGCCACCTAGGACAGGGCAACTATGGCTACACCTTC. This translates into CASSHLGQGNYGYTF.

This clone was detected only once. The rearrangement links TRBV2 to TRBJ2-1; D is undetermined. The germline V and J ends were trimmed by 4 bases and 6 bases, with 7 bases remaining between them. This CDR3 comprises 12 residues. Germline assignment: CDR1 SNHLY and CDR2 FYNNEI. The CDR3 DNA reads TGTGCCAGCAGTGCATGGGGCAATGAGCAGTTCTTC. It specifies CASSAWGNEQFF.

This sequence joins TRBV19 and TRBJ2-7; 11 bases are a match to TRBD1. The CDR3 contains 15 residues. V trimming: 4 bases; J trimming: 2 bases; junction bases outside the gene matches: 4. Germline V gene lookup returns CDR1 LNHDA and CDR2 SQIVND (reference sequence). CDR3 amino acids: CASSKRGQGAYEQYF. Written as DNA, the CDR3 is TGTGCCAGTAGTAAGAGGGGACAGGGGGCCTACGAGCAGTACTTC.

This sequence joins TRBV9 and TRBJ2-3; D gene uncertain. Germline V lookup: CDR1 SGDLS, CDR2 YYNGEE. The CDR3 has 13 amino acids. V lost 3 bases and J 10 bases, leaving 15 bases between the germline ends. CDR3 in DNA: TGTGCCAGCAGCGCCGGTGGAAGGGATGCGCAGTATTTT. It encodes CASSAGGRDAQYF.

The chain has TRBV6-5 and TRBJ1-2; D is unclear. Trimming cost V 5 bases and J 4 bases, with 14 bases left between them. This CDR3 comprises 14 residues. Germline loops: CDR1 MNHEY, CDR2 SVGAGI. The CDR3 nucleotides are TGTGCCAGCAGTCCCACAGCCATCGGCTATGGCTACACCTTC. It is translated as CASSPTAIGYGYTF.

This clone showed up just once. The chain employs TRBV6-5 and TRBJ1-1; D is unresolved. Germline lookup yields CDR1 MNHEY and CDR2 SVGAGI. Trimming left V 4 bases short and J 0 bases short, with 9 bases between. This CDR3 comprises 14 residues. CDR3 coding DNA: TGTGCCAGCAGTTTACGGCAGCTGAACACTGAAGCTTTCTTT. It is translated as CASSLRQLNTEAFF.

The CDR3, as DNA: TGTGCCAGCAGTACAAGACAGTCTGAAAAACTGTTTTTT. Its translation is CASSTRQSEKLFF. The rearrangement joins TRBV2 to TRBJ1-4, with a weak D call TRBD1 (5 bases). The V gene's germline CDR1 is SNHLY and CDR2 FYNNEI. Deletions cut 5 bases from V and 7 bases from J, with 11 bases between. The CDR3 runs to 13 residues.

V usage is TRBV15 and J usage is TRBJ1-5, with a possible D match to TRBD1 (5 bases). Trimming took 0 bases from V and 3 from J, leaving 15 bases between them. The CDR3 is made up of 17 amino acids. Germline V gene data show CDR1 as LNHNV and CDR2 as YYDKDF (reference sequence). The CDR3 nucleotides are TGTGCCACCAGCAGAGATCGATTACAGGTTGACAATCAGCCCCAGCATTTT. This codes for CATSRDRLQVDNQPQHF.

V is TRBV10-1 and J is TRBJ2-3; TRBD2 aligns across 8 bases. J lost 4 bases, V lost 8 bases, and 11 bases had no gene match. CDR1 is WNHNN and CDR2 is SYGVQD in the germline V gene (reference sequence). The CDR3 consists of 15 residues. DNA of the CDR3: TGCGCCAGCGGGCCCCTCCGGGGGGGTTCAGATACGCAGTATTTT. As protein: CASGPLRGGSDTQYF.

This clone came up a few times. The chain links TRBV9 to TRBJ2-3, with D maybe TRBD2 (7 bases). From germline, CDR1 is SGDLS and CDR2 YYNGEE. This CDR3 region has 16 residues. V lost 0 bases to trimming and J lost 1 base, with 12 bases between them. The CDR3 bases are TGTGCCAGCAGCGTAGGGGCGGGGGCTGGCACAGATACGCAGTATTTT. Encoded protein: CASSVGAGAGTDTQYF.

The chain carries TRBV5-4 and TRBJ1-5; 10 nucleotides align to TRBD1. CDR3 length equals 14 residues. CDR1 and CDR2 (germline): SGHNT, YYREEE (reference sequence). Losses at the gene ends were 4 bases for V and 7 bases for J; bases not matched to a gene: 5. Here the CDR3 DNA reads TGTGCCAGCAGCGCCGGGACAGGGGAGCAGCCCCAGCATTTT. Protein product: CASSAGTGEQPQHF.

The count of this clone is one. DNA for the CDR3: TGTGCCAGCAGTTCTCCGGGACAGGGCGGGGAGCAGTACTTC. Its protein is CASSSPGQGGEQYF. This rearrangement joins TRBV7-2 to TRBJ2-7, with TRBD1 matching 9 bases. The CDR3 has 14 amino acids. V was clipped by 6 bases and J by 7 bases; unmatched bases: 10. CDR1 SGHTA and CDR2 FQGNSA come from the germline V gene.

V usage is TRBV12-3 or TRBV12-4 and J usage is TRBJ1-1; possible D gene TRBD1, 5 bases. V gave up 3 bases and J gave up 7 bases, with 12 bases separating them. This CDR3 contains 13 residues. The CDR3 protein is CASSFVSGSEAFF. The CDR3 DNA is TGTGCCAGCAGTTTCGTGTCAGGGAGTGAAGCTTTCTTT.

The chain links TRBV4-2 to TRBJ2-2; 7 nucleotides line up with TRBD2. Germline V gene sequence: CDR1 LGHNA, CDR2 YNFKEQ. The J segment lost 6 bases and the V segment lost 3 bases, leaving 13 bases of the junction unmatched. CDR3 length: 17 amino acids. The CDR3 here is CASSHGSSGAFAGELFF. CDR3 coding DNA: TGTGCCAGCAGCCATGGGAGCAGCGGGGCCTTTGCCGGGGAGCTGTTTTTT.

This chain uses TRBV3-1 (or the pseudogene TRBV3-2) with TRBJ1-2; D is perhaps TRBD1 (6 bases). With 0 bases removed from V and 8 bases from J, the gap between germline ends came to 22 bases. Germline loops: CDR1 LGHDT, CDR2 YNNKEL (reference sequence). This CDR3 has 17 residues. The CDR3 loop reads CASSQDSLGLTGGGYTF. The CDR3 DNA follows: TGTGCCAGCAGCCAAGATAGCTTAGGCTTGACAGGAGGCGGCTACACCTTC.

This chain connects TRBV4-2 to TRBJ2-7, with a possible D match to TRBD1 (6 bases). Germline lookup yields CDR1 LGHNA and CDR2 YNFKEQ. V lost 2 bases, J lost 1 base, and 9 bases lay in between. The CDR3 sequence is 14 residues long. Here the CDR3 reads CASSQLTGSYEQYF. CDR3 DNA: TGTGCCAGCAGCCAATTGACAGGATCCTACGAGCAGTACTTC.

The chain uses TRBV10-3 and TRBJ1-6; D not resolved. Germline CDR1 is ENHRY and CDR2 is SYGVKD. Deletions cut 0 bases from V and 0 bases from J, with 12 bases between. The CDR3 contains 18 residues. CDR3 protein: CAISESSLPGSYNSPLHF. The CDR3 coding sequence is TGTGCCATCAGTGAGTCTTCCCTTCCCGGCTCCTATAATTCACCCCTCCACTTT.

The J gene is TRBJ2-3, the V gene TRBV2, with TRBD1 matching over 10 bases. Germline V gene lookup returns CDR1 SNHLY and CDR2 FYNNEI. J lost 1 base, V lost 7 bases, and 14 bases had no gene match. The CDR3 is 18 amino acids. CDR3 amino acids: CASTEGGTGVDRTDTQYF. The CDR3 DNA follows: TGTGCCAGCACCGAAGGCGGGACAGGGGTGGATCGCACAGATACGCAGTATTTT. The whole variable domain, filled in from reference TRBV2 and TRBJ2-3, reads EPEVTQTPSHQVTQMGQEVILRCVPISNHLYFYWYRQILGQKVEFLVSFYNNEISEKSEIFDDQFSVERPDGSNFTLKIRSTKLEDSAMYFCASTEGGTGVDRTDTQYFGPGTRLTVL.

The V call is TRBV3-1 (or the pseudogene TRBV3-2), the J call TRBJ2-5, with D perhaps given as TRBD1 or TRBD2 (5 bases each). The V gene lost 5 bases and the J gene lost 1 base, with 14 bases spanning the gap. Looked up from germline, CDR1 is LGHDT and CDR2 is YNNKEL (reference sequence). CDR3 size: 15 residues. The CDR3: CASSVRGPVQETQYF. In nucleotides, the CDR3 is TGTGCCAGCAGCGTACGGGGACCAGTCCAAGAGACCCAGTACTTC.

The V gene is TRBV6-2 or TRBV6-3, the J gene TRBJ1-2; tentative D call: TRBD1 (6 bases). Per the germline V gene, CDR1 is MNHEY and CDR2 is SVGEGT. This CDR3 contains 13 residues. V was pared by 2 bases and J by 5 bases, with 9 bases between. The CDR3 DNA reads TGTGCCAGCAGTTACGGGACAAGATATGGCTACACCTTC. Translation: CASSYGTRYGYTF.

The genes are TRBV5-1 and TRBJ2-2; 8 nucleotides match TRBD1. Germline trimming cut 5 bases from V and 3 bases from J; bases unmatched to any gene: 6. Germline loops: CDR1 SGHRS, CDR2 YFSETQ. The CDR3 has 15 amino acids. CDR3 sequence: CASSVGQVDTGELFF. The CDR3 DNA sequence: TGCGCCAGCAGTGTGGGACAGGTAGACACCGGGGAGCTGTTTTTT.

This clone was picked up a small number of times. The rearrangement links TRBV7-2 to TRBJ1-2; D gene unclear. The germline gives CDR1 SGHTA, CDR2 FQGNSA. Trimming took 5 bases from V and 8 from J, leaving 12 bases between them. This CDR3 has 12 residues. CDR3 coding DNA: TGTGCCAGCAGCCTCTACTCCAGGGGCTACACCTTC. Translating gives CASSLYSRGYTF.

Written as DNA, the CDR3 is TGTGCCAGCAGCTTGGCCCCCTCGGGGACAGGGGGTGTGATTGGTGGCTACACCTTC. Its translation: CASSLAPSGTGGVIGGYTF. The J gene is TRBJ1-2, the V gene TRBV5-4, with 11 bases that match TRBD1. V lost 0 bases to trimming and J lost 7 bases; unmatched junction nucleotides: 17. The CDR3 extends over 19 amino acids. In germline, CDR1 is SGHNT, CDR2 YYREEE (reference sequence).